Described below is a single T cell receptor (beta chain) sequence and its context. Its antigen is still unknown. The record originates from a study of T cell repertoires in cytomegalovirus infection. The wider study: In the study, CMV epitopes included recently identified HLA-C-restricted and well-studied HLA-B-restricted ones. Public signatures in TCR beta pointed to CMV infection and matching HLA type.

TCRdb re-called the reads through MiXCR, storing one row per CDR3 protein. The sample lists around 430,000 distinct CDR3 sequences, roughly 43% occurring once. General study points: There were carriers of CMV plus the relevant HLA, and cumulative public TCR beta family frequency identified them. CMV-specific TCR beta clonotypes restricted by HLA-C dominated the ex vivo response.

The CDR3 is 14 residues long. Germline V gene sequence: CDR1 DFQATT, CDR2 SNEGSKA (reference sequence). Between the trimmed V and J ends, which lost 4 bases and 7 bases, there was a span of 17 bases. The TCR sequence derives from a human donor in good health (CMV status not recorded). Some clones in this sample may be carry-over from other donors' samples. This chain links TRBV20-1 with TRBJ2-1, with D possibly called TRBD1 or TRBD2 (5 bases each). Sequences were derived from cultured PBMCs, sampled from culture after CMV antigen stimulation. The CDR3 region is CSAIPGTRVNEQFF. In DNA form, the CDR3 reads TGCAGTGCTATCCCCGGGACCAGGGTTAATGAGCAGTTCTTC.